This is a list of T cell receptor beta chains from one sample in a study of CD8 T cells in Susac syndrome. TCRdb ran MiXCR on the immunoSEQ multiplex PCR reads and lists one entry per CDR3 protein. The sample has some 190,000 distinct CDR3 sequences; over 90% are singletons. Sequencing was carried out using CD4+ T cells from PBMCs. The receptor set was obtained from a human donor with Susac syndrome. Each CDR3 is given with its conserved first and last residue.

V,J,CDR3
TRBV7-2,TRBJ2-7,CASSQSSYEQYF
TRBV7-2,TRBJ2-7,CASSLGQRRGEQYF
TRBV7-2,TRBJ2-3,CASSSTTDTQYF
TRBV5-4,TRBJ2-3,CASSLPGRSTDTQYF
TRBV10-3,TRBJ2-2,CAISPGQGDTGELFF
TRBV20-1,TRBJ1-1,CSPSGQGNTEAFF
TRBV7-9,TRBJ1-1,CASSSYRGSNTEAFF
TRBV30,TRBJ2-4,CAWSPRLAGGEDIQYF
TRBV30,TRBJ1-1,CAWSLGELGEAFF
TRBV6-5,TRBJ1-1,CASSYSAGLGPEAFF
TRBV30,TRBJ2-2,CAWSVGMVMGELFF
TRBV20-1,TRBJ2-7,CSAGSHLGIGNEQYF
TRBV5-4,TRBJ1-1,CASSWTENTEAFF
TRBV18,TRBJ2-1,CASSPDRAYNEQFF
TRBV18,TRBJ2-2,CASSPGQLTGELFF
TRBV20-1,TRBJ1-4,CSATSEAGEKLFF
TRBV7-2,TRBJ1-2,CASSLVGRANYGYTF
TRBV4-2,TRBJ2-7,CASSQDARGSSYEQYF
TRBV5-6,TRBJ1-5,CASSLARMGTQHF
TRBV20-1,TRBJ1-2,CSARGRGGPHYGYTF
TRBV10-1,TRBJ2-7,CASSEKYEQYF
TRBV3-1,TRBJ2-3,CASSQAVGDTQYF
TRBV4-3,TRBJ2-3,CASSQALRGGGIDTQYF
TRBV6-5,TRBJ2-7,CASSHQPGGDYEQYF
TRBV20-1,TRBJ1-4,CSASRAGEDEKLFF
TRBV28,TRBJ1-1,CASSSELDRAGAFF
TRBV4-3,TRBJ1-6,CASSPETGGKSGSPLHF
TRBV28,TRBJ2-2,CASRPFTGELFF
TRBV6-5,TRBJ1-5,CASSYTDGRNQPQHF
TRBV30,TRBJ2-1,CAWSSDVEQFF
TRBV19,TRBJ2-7,CASTASGSYEQYF
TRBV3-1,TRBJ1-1,CASSQETANTEAFF
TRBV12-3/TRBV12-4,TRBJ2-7,CASSFGDEQYF
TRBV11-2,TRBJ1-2,CASSLGYRDHGYTF
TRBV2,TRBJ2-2,CASNIDSNTGELFF
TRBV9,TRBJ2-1,CASSPSGGGFNEQFF
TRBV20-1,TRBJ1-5,CSAKGDSNQPQHF
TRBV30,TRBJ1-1,CAWSTDAGTGVWSGTEAFF
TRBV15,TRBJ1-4,CATSPDRGGEKLFF
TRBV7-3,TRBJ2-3,CASSTEGGRTDTQYF
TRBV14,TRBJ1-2,CASSQGYGYTF
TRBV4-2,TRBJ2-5,CASSQERDLKTQYF
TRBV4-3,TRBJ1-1,CASSQPGDAGTEAFF
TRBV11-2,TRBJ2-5,CASSFRSQETQYF
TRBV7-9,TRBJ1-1,CATRHSKDSSMNTEAFF
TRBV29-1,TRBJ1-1,CSDRGPGSTEAFF
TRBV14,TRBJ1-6,CASSSDREEGGNPLHF
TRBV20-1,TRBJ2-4,CSARDAKNIQYF
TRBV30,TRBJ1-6,CAWGKGTYNSPLHF
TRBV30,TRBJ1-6,CAWSLRRGVSPLHF
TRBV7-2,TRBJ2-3,CASSLNGLISTDTQYF
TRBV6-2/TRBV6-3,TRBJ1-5,CASGEDSNQPQHF
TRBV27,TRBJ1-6,CASSTLTGGNSPLHF
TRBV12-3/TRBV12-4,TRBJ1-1,CASSLADRGSTEAFF
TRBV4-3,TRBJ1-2,CASSLASGRGNGYTF
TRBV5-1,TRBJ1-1,CASSLSRVNTEAFF
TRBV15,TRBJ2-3,CATSRAHRDTDTQYF
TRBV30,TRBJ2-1,CAWTWGRNSNEQFF